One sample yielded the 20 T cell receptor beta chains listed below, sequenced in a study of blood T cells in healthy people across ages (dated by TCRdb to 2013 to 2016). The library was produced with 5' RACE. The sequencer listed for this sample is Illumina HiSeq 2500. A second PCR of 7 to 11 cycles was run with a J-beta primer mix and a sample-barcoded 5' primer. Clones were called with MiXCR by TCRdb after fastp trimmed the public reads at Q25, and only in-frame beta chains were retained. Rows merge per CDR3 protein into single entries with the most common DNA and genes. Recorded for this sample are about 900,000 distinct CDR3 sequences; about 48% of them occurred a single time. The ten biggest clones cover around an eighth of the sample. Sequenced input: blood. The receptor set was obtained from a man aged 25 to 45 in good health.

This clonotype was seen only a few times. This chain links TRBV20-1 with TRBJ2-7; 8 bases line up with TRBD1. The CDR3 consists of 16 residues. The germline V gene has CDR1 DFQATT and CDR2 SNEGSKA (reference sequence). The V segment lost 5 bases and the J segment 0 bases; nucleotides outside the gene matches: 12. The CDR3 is CSAGSTGGTFSYEQYF. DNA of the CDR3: TGCAGTGCTGGTTCAACAGGGGGGACTTTCTCCTACGAGCAGTACTTC.

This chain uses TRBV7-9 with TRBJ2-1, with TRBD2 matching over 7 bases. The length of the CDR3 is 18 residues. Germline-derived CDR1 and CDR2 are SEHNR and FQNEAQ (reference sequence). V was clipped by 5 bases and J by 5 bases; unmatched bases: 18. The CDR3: CASSIVPRASGVHNEQFF. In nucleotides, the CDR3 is TGTGCCAGCAGCATAGTGCCCAGGGCCAGCGGGGTTCACAATGAGCAGTTCTTC.

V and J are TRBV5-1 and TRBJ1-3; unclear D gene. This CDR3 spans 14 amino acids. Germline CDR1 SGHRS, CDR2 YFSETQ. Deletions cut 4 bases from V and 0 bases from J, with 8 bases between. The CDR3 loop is CASSPDNSGNTIYF. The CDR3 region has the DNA TGCGCCAGCAGCCCTGACAACTCTGGAAACACCATATATTTT. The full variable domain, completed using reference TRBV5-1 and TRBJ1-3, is KAGVTQTPRYLIKTRGQQVTLSCSPISGHRSVSWYQQTPGQGLQFLFEYFSETQRNKGNFPGRFSGRQFSNSRSEMNVSTLELGDSALYLCASSPDNSGNTIYFGEGSWLTVV.

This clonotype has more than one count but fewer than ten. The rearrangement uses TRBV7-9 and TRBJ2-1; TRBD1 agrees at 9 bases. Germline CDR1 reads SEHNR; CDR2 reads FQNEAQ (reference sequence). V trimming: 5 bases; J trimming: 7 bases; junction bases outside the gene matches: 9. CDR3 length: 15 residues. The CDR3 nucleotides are TGTGCCAGCAGCGACCGGGACAGGGTGAGGAATGAGCAGTTCTTC. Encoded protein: CASSDRDRVRNEQFF.

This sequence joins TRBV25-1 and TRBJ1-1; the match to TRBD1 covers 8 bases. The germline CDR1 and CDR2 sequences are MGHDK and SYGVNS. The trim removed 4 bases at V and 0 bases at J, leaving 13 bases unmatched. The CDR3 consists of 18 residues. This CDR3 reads CASSGGQGRGNMNTEAFF. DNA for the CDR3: TGTGCCAGCAGTGGAGGACAGGGTAGGGGGAATATGAACACTGAAGCTTTCTTT.

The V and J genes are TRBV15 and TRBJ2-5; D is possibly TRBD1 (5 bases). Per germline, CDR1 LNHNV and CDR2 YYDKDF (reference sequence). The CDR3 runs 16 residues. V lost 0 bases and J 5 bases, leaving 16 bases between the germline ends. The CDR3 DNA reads TGTGCCACCAGCAGAGATTCCGCAGGGTTAGGGGAGACCCAGTACTTC. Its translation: CATSRDSAGLGETQYF.

The CDR3 is CASSSVGGQETQYF. In DNA, the CDR3 is TGTGCCAGCAGCTCTGTCGGGGGCCAAGAGACCCAGTACTTC. The chain links TRBV7-9 to TRBJ2-5; D is perhaps TRBD2 (6 bases). The CDR3 consists of 14 residues. Germline loops: CDR1 SEHNR, CDR2 FQNEAQ (reference sequence). Deletions cut 4 bases from V and 1 base from J, with 10 bases between.

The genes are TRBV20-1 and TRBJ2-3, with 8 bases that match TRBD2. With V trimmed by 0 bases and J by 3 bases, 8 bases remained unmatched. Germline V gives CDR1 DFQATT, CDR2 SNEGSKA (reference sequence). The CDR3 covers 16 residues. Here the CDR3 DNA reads TGCAGTGCTAGAGATATGGCGGGGGGCGGTACAGATACGCAGTATTTT. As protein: CSARDMAGGGTDTQYF.

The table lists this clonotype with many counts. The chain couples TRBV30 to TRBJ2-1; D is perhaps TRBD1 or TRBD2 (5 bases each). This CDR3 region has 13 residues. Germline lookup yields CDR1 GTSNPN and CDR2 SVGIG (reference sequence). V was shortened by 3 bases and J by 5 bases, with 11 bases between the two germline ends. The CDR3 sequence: CAWSNGANNEQFF. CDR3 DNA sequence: TGTGCCTGGAGCAACGGGGCCAACAATGAGCAGTTCTTC.

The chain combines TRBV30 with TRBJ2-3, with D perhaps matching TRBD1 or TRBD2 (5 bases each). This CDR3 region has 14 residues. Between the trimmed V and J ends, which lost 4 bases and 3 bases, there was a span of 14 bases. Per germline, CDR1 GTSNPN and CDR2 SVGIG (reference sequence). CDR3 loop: CAWTRGLATDTQYF. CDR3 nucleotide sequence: TGTGCCTGGACAAGGGGCTTAGCGACAGATACGCAGTATTTT.

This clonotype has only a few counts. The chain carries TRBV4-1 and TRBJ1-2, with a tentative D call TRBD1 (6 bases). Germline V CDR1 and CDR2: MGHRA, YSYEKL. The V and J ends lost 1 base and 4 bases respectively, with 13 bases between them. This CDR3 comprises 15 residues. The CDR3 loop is CASSQAPSGAYGYTF. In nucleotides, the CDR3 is TGCGCCAGCAGCCAAGCCCCCTCAGGGGCCTATGGCTACACCTTC.

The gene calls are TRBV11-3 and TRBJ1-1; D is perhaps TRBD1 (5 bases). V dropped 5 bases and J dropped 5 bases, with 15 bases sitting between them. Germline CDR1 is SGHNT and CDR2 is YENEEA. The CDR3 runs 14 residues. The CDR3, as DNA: TGTGCCAGCAGCCCGGGGACGCCAGGGACTGAAGCTTTCTTT. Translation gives CASSPGTPGTEAFF.

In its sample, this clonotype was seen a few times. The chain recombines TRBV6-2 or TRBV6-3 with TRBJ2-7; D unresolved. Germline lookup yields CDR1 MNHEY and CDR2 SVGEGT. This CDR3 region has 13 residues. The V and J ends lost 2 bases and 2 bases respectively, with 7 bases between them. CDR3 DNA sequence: TGTGCCAGCAGTTACGAACAGACCTACGAGCAGTACTTC. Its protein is CASSYEQTYEQYF.

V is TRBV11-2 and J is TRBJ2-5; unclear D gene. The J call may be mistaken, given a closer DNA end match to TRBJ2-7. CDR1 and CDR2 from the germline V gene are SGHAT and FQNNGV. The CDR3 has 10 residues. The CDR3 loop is CASNLDEQYF. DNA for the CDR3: TGTGCCAGCAACCTCGACGAGCAGTACTTC.

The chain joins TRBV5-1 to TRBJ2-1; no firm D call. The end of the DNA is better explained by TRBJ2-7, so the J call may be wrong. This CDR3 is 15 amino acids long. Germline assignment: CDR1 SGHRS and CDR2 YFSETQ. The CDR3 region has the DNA TGCGCCAGCTCCACGCCTACCTCTTCTTACAATGAGCAGTACTTC. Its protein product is CASSTPTSSYNEQYF.

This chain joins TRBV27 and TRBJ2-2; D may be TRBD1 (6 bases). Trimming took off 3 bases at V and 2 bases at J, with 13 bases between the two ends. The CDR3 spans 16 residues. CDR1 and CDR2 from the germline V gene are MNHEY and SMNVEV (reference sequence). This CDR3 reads CASSLSPGQNTGELFF. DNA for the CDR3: TGTGCCAGCAGTTTGAGCCCGGGACAAAACACCGGGGAGCTGTTTTTT.

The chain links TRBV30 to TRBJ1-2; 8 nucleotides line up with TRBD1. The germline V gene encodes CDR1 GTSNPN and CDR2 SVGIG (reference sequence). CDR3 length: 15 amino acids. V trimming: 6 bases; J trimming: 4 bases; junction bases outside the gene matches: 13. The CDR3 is CACRISGQGVYGYTF. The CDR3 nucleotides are TGTGCCTGCCGAATAAGTGGACAGGGAGTCTATGGCTACACCTTC.

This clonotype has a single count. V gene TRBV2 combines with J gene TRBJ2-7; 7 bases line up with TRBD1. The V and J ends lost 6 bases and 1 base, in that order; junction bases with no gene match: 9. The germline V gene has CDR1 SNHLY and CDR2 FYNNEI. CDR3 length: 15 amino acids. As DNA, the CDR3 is TGTGCCAGCAGGGCAGACAGGGTGGGTTCCTACGAGCAGTACTTC. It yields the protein CASRADRVGSYEQYF.

The CDR3 protein is CSARDPTALSSYNEQFF. DNA for the CDR3: TGCAGTGCTAGGGACCCGACAGCCTTAAGCTCCTACAATGAGCAGTTCTTC. The J gene is TRBJ2-1, the V gene TRBV20-1, with a possible D match to TRBD1 (5 bases). The CDR3 loop spans 17 amino acids. V lost 3 bases and J 0 bases, leaving 18 bases between the germline ends. Germline CDR1 and CDR2: DFQATT and SNEGSKA (reference sequence).

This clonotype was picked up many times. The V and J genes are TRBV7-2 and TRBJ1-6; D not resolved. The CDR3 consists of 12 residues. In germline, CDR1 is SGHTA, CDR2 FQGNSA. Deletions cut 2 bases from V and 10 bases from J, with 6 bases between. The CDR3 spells CASSLMGSPLHF. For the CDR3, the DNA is TGTGCCAGCAGCTTAATGGGATCACCCCTCCACTTT.